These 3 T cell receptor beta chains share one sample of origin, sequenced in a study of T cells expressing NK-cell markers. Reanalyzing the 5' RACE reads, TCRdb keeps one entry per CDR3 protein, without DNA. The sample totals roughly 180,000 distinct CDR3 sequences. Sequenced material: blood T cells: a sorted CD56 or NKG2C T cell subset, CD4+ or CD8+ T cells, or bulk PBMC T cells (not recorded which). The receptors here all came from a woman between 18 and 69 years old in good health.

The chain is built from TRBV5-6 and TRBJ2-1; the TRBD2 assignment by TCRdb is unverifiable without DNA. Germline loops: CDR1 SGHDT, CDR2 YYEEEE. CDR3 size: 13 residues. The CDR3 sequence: CASSLTGANEQFF.

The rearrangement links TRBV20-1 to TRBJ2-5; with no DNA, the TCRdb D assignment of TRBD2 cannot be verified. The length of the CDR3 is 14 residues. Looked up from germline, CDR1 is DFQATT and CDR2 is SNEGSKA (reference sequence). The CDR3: CSASPSSGGETQYF.

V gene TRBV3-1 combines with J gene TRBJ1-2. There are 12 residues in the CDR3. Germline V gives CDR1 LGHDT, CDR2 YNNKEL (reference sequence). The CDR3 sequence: CASSQANYGYTF. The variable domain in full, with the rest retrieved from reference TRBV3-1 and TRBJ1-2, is DTAVSQTPKYLVTQMGNDKSIKCEQNLGHDTMYWYKQDSKKFLKIMFSYNNKELIINETVPNRFSPKSPDKAHLNLHINSLELGDSAVYFCASSQANYGYTFGSGTRLTVV.